The clone carrying this TCR beta chain turned up a few times. Its antigen is unknown. The source of the sample is a study of T cells in tumors after PD-1 blockade. Before and after PD-1 blockade, biopsies were collected from the same primary tumor site. Input was about 616 ng to 6,500 ng of genomic DNA from tumor or blood. Data came from immunoSEQ multiplex PCR; TCRdb stores just in-frame clones and leaves some out. The sample holds 2,400 or so clones, 55% to 70% seen once. Study results and caveats: Clonal replacement, not reinvigoration, is suggested for expanded exhausted CD8+ clones after therapy. Peripheral recruitment is suggested, as some novel exhausted tumor clones were in pre-treatment blood.

This specimen was tumor tissue, taken after anti-PD-1 treatment. This TCR was sampled from a human donor with basal cell carcinoma.

The CDR3 coding sequence is TGTGCCAGCAGCTTCCCGGAACGGGGGGCGACCACTGAAGCTTTCTTT. Translated, it gives CASSFPERGATTEAFF. The chain links TRBV5-6 to TRBJ1-1; a possible D gene is TRBD1 (6 bases). The CDR3 has 16 amino acids. Per germline, CDR1 SGHDT and CDR2 YYEEEE. Trimming shortened V by 2 bases and J by 4 bases, and 18 bases separated the two germline ends.